This paragraph covers one T cell receptor beta chain sequence. As yet, its antigen is unknown. Sampled while nominally healthy, donors likely had unrecorded immune exposures. CDR1 is LGHNA and CDR2 is YNFKEQ in the germline V gene. The length of the CDR3 is 17 residues. Trimming removed 1 base at V and 1 base at J, with 17 bases between. This sample was included in a study of cytomegalovirus exposure and HLA in healthy donors. General observations from the study: Productive status was seen about 87% or about 30% of the time for most TCR beta V segments in an earlier analysis. TCR beta V- and J-gene trimming, according to a later analysis, was linked to a missense DCLRE1C variant.

13 Jbeta primers and 60 Vbeta primers were used for the PCR. Generated by immunoSEQ multiplex PCR, the TCRdb table keeps only in-frame clones and is missing some. This sample has 70,000 to 100,000 clones, with approximately 80% found just once. Material: PBMCs. The rearrangement links TRBV4-2 to TRBJ2-7; possible D gene TRBD2, 6 bases. This sequence originates from a man aged 18-30 years in good health and CMV-seronegative. In DNA, the CDR3 is TGTGCCAGCAGCCAAGTTGGGGGGACGGGGGATTCCTACGAGCAGTACTTC. Protein: CASSQVGGTGDSYEQYF.